This is a list of T cell receptor beta chains from one sample in a study of CD8+ T cells in alopecia areata. This table comes from immunoSEQ multiplex PCR, and its TCRdb copy is limited to in-frame clones, with some not included. The sample lists some 120,000 clones; 50% to 60% were seen once. This specimen consisted of CD4+ T cells sorted from blood, obtained at week 0. All receptors come from a human donor with alopecia areata. Each CDR3 is given with its conserved first and last residue. A D gene is named only where the DNA matches it firmly. Clone size is shown for a subset of rows, as once, few, many or a class of expanded clone.

CDR3 protein: CASSFRPPHYEQYF; CDR3 DNA: TGTGCCAGCAGTTTTCGCCCGCCTCACTACGAGCAGTACTTC; D gene: NA; clone size: NA; V gene: TRBV27; J gene: TRBJ2-7
CDR3 protein: CASSLAGGPASYEQYF; CDR3 DNA: TGCGCCAGCAGCTTGGCCGGGGGGCCCGCTTCCTACGAGCAGTACTTC; D gene: NA; clone size: NA; V gene: TRBV5-1; J gene: TRBJ2-7
CDR3 protein: CATSARTLQSETQYF; CDR3 DNA: TGTGCCACCAGCGCCCGGACACTACAGTCAGAGACCCAGTACTTC; D gene: NA; clone size: few; V gene: TRBV15; J gene: TRBJ2-5
CDR3 protein: CASSDSFNQPQHF; CDR3 DNA: TGTGCCAGCAGTGACAGCTTCAATCAGCCCCAGCATTTT; D gene: NA; clone size: once; V gene: TRBV6-1; J gene: TRBJ1-5
CDR3 protein: CASTTGGQETQYF; CDR3 DNA: TGTGCCAGCACGACGGGGGGGCAAGAGACCCAGTACTTC; D gene: TRBD2; clone size: NA; V gene: TRBV6-1; J gene: TRBJ2-5
CDR3 protein: CATSKTGTGAYEQYF; CDR3 DNA: TGCGCCACCTCAAAGACCGGGACAGGGGCCTACGAGCAGTACTTC; D gene: TRBD1; clone size: NA; V gene: TRBV4-1; J gene: TRBJ2-7
CDR3 protein: CASSSGRNRGSTGELFF; CDR3 DNA: TGTGCCAGCAGCTCGGGACGGAACAGGGGGAGCACCGGGGAGCTGTTTTTT; D gene: TRBD1; clone size: NA; V gene: TRBV9; J gene: TRBJ2-2
CDR3 protein: CSVEDVAGGPSADTQYF; CDR3 DNA: TGCAGCGTTGAAGACGTAGCGGGAGGGCCCTCGGCAGATACGCAGTATTTT; D gene: TRBD2; clone size: NA; V gene: TRBV29-1; J gene: TRBJ2-3
CDR3 protein: CSVDQGFGSGANVLTF; CDR3 DNA: TGCAGCGTTGACCAGGGGTTCGGCTCTGGGGCCAACGTCCTGACTTTC; D gene: NA; clone size: many; V gene: TRBV29-1; J gene: TRBJ2-6
CDR3 protein: CASSGDGYNSPLHF; CDR3 DNA: TGTGCCAGCAGTGGGGACGGTTATAATTCACCCCTCCACTTT; D gene: NA; clone size: NA; V gene: TRBV25-1; J gene: TRBJ1-6
CDR3 protein: CASSPLGPTQEKLFF; CDR3 DNA: TGCGCCAGCAGCCCCCTAGGCCCCACACAAGAAAAACTGTTTTTT; D gene: NA; clone size: NA; V gene: TRBV4-1; J gene: TRBJ1-4
CDR3 protein: CAWRSGTAPTEAFF; CDR3 DNA: TGTGCCTGGAGATCCGGGACGGCTCCCACTGAAGCTTTCTTT; D gene: NA; clone size: NA; V gene: TRBV30; J gene: TRBJ1-1
CDR3 protein: CASSPRQISTDTQYF; CDR3 DNA: TGCGCCAGCAGTCCAAGACAAATTAGCACAGATACGCAGTATTTT; D gene: NA; clone size: few; V gene: TRBV10-2; J gene: TRBJ2-3
CDR3 protein: CASTMRTGDQPQHF; CDR3 DNA: TGTGCCAGCACCATGAGGACAGGGGATCAGCCCCAGCATTTT; D gene: TRBD1; clone size: NA; V gene: TRBV6-1; J gene: TRBJ1-5
CDR3 protein: CASSIGQGALPQHF; CDR3 DNA: TGTGCCAGCAGTATTGGACAGGGTGCTCTACCCCAGCATTTT; D gene: TRBD1; clone size: NA; V gene: TRBV6-6; J gene: TRBJ1-5
CDR3 protein: CASSQGRDYGYTF; CDR3 DNA: TGTGCCAGCAGCCAAGGCAGGGACTATGGCTACACCTTC; D gene: NA; clone size: NA; V gene: TRBV7-2; J gene: TRBJ1-2
CDR3 protein: CSVELAPRIRTDTQYF; CDR3 DNA: TGCAGCGTTGAACTGGCTCCTCGAATACGGACAGATACGCAGTATTTT; D gene: NA; clone size: NA; V gene: TRBV29-1; J gene: TRBJ2-3
CDR3 protein: CASSSISGSTDTQYF; CDR3 DNA: TGTGCCAGTAGTTCAATTAGCGGGAGCACAGATACGCAGTATTTT; D gene: TRBD2; clone size: few; V gene: TRBV19; J gene: TRBJ2-3
CDR3 protein: CASSLSGGRTDTQYF; CDR3 DNA: TGTGCCAGCAGCTTGAGCGGGGGGAGAACAGATACGCAGTATTTT; D gene: TRBD2; clone size: NA; V gene: TRBV7-8; J gene: TRBJ2-3
CDR3 protein: CASRISGVGELFF; CDR3 DNA: TGTGCCAGCAGAATTAGTGGGGTCGGGGAGCTGTTTTTT; D gene: NA; clone size: once; V gene: TRBV6-1; J gene: TRBJ2-2
CDR3 protein: CASSLGVDTEAFF; CDR3 DNA: TGTGCCAGCAGCTTAGGGGTCGACACTGAAGCTTTCTTT; D gene: NA; clone size: once; V gene: TRBV7-2; J gene: TRBJ1-1
CDR3 protein: CASSPKQGPYGYTF; CDR3 DNA: TGCGCCAGCAGCCCCAAACAGGGGCCCTATGGCTACACCTTC; D gene: TRBD1; clone size: NA; V gene: TRBV4-1; J gene: TRBJ1-2
CDR3 protein: CASRALRVNYGYTF; CDR3 DNA: TGTGCCAGCAGAGCACTTAGGGTCAACTATGGCTACACCTTC; D gene: NA; clone size: NA; V gene: TRBV7-8; J gene: TRBJ1-2
CDR3 protein: CSVEDPIAGANGYTF; CDR3 DNA: TGCAGCGTTGAAGACCCGATTGCAGGGGCGAACGGCTACACCTTC; D gene: NA; clone size: NA; V gene: TRBV29-1; J gene: TRBJ1-2
CDR3 protein: CASSLYSVNSNQPQHF; CDR3 DNA: TGTGCCAGTAGTCTCTACAGTGTAAATAGCAATCAGCCCCAGCATTTT; D gene: NA; clone size: NA; V gene: TRBV19; J gene: TRBJ1-5
CDR3 protein: CASSLTGDQSEQYF; CDR3 DNA: TGTGCCAGCAGCTTAACAGGGGATCAGAGCGAGCAGTACTTC; D gene: TRBD1; clone size: NA; V gene: TRBV7-2; J gene: TRBJ2-7
CDR3 protein: CASSPQAGSNEQFF; CDR3 DNA: TGTGCCAGCAGCCCCCAAGCGGGCAGCAATGAGCAGTTCTTC; D gene: NA; clone size: NA; V gene: TRBV7-2; J gene: TRBJ2-1
CDR3 protein: CASSEIGGAGNEQFF; CDR3 DNA: TGTGCCAGCAGTGAAATCGGGGGGGCGGGCAATGAGCAGTTCTTC; D gene: TRBD2; clone size: NA; V gene: TRBV2; J gene: TRBJ2-1
CDR3 protein: CASSLDRGNQPQHF; CDR3 DNA: TGTGCCAGCAGCTTAGACAGGGGCAATCAGCCCCAGCATTTT; D gene: TRBD1; clone size: NA; V gene: TRBV5-4; J gene: TRBJ1-5
CDR3 protein: CASSLGGQDTQYF; CDR3 DNA: TGTGCCAGCAGCTTGGGGGGGCAAGATACGCAGTATTTT; D gene: NA; clone size: once; V gene: TRBV5-6; J gene: TRBJ2-3
CDR3 protein: CASSQTSDDRGYGYTF; CDR3 DNA: TGTGCCAGCAGCCAAACCAGCGACGACAGGGGATATGGCTACACCTTC; D gene: TRBD1; clone size: few; V gene: TRBV7-9; J gene: TRBJ1-2
CDR3 protein: CASSPGQSDSPLHF; CDR3 DNA: TGTGCCAGCTCACCGGGGCAGAGCGACTCACCCCTCCACTTT; D gene: NA; clone size: NA; V gene: TRBV18; J gene: TRBJ1-6
CDR3 protein: CASRSSGNTIYF; CDR3 DNA: TGTGCCAGTAGGAGCTCTGGAAACACCATATATTTT; D gene: NA; clone size: few; V gene: TRBV19; J gene: TRBJ1-3
CDR3 protein: CASSFGGRGQETQYF; CDR3 DNA: TGTGCCAGCAGCTTTGGCGGGAGGGGTCAAGAGACCCAGTACTTC; D gene: TRBD2; clone size: NA; V gene: TRBV5-4; J gene: TRBJ2-5
CDR3 protein: CASTRVNTEAFF; CDR3 DNA: TGTGCCAGCACAAGGGTGAACACTGAAGCTTTCTTT; D gene: NA; clone size: NA; V gene: TRBV2; J gene: TRBJ1-1
CDR3 protein: CASSQIFLGLADMNTGELFF; CDR3 DNA: TGTGCCAGCAGCCAAATTTTCCTAGGACTAGCGGATATGAACACCGGGGAGCTGTTTTTT; D gene: TRBD2; clone size: NA; V gene: TRBV9; J gene: TRBJ2-2
CDR3 protein: CASSPSSGSVADTQYF; CDR3 DNA: TGCGCCAGCAGTCCATCTAGCGGGAGTGTCGCAGATACGCAGTATTTT; D gene: TRBD2; clone size: once; V gene: TRBV5-1; J gene: TRBJ2-3
CDR3 protein: CASSLKAGGLLIGELFF; CDR3 DNA: TGTGCCAGCAGCTTAAAAGCGGGGGGCCTTTTGATCGGGGAGCTGTTTTTT; D gene: TRBD2; clone size: NA; V gene: TRBV7-2; J gene: TRBJ2-2
CDR3 protein: CASSSARELRGETQYF; CDR3 DNA: TGCGCCAGCAGCAGCGCGCGGGAACTCAGGGGAGAGACCCAGTACTTC; D gene: NA; clone size: NA; V gene: TRBV5-1; J gene: TRBJ2-5
CDR3 protein: CASFWLGGGGSEAFF; CDR3 DNA: TGTGCCAGCTTTTGGCTCGGAGGGGGCGGTTCTGAAGCTTTCTTT; D gene: TRBD1; clone size: NA; V gene: TRBV6-5; J gene: TRBJ1-1
CDR3 protein: CASSPEVGTPPVYEQYF; CDR3 DNA: TGCGCCAGCAGCCCAGAGGTTGGGACTCCCCCCGTATACGAGCAGTACTTC; D gene: NA; clone size: NA; V gene: TRBV23-1; J gene: TRBJ2-7
CDR3 protein: CSVGTSYNEQFF; CDR3 DNA: TGCAGCGTGGGGACTAGCTACAATGAGCAGTTCTTC; D gene: TRBD2; clone size: NA; V gene: TRBV29-1; J gene: TRBJ2-1
CDR3 protein: CASSALAGVNEQFF; CDR3 DNA: TGTGCCAGCAGTGCACTAGCGGGAGTTAATGAGCAGTTCTTC; D gene: TRBD2; clone size: NA; V gene: TRBV2; J gene: TRBJ2-1
CDR3 protein: CASSQDQFSSTDTQYF; CDR3 DNA: TGCGCCAGCAGCCAAGATCAGTTTTCTAGCACAGATACGCAGTATTTT; D gene: NA; clone size: NA; V gene: TRBV4-1; J gene: TRBJ2-3
CDR3 protein: CSVVTAYGTEAFF; CDR3 DNA: TGCAGCGTTGTAACGGCGTATGGCACTGAAGCTTTCTTT; D gene: NA; clone size: few; V gene: TRBV29-1; J gene: TRBJ1-1
CDR3 protein: CASSYRRGGAYEQYF; CDR3 DNA: TGTGCCAGCAGTTACCGTCGGGGAGGGGCCTACGAGCAGTACTTC; D gene: TRBD2; clone size: once; V gene: TRBV6-5; J gene: TRBJ2-7
CDR3 protein: CASSLNRGEYGYTF; CDR3 DNA: TGTGCCAGCAGTTTGAACAGGGGGGAATATGGCTACACCTTC; D gene: TRBD1; clone size: NA; V gene: TRBV27; J gene: TRBJ1-2
CDR3 protein: CASSQAGRANEQFF; CDR3 DNA: TGTGCCAGCTCACAGGCAGGGAGGGCCAATGAGCAGTTCTTC; D gene: TRBD2; clone size: NA; V gene: TRBV18; J gene: TRBJ2-1
CDR3 protein: CASLVRNNEQFF; CDR3 DNA: TGTGCCAGCCTAGTCAGGAACAATGAGCAGTTCTTC; D gene: NA; clone size: NA; V gene: TRBV2; J gene: TRBJ2-1
CDR3 protein: CASSLAGSATEAFF; CDR3 DNA: TGCGCCAGCAGCTTGGCCGGGAGTGCCACTGAAGCTTTCTTT; D gene: NA; clone size: NA; V gene: TRBV5-1; J gene: TRBJ1-1
CDR3 protein: CASSLAGVRGTEAFF; CDR3 DNA: TGTGCCAGCAGCTTAGCGGGGGTGAGGGGGACTGAAGCTTTCTTT; D gene: NA; clone size: NA; V gene: TRBV13; J gene: TRBJ1-1
CDR3 protein: CASSLQASGLAKNIQYF; CDR3 DNA: TGCGCCAGCAGCTTGCAGGCTAGCGGGCTAGCCAAAAACATTCAGTACTTC; D gene: TRBD2; clone size: NA; V gene: TRBV5-1; J gene: TRBJ2-4
CDR3 protein: CAISFQLAGGGSEQFF; CDR3 DNA: TGTGCCATCAGCTTCCAACTAGCGGGAGGGGGTAGTGAGCAGTTCTTC; D gene: TRBD2; clone size: once; V gene: TRBV10-3; J gene: TRBJ2-1
CDR3 protein: CAISEYSQPQHF; CDR3 DNA: TGTGCCATCAGTGAGTACAGCCAGCCCCAGCATTTT; D gene: NA; clone size: once; V gene: TRBV10-3; J gene: TRBJ1-5
CDR3 protein: CASSRTYGQGGTDTQYF; CDR3 DNA: TGTGCCAGCAGCCGCACCTATGGACAGGGTGGCACAGATACGCAGTATTTT; D gene: TRBD1; clone size: few; V gene: TRBV5-4; J gene: TRBJ2-3
CDR3 protein: CASSPGISYEQYF; CDR3 DNA: TGTGCCAGCAGCCCCGGAATCTCCTACGAGCAGTACTTC; D gene: NA; clone size: NA; V gene: TRBV5-4; J gene: TRBJ2-7
CDR3 protein: CASSQDRSSGRAGANVLTF; CDR3 DNA: TGCGCCAGCAGCCAAGATCGGTCTAGCGGGAGAGCGGGGGCCAACGTCCTGACTTTC; D gene: TRBD2; clone size: NA; V gene: TRBV4-3; J gene: TRBJ2-6
CDR3 protein: CASTAPGSYEQYF; CDR3 DNA: TGTGCCAGCACCGCCCCCGGGTCCTACGAGCAGTACTTC; D gene: NA; clone size: few; V gene: TRBV28; J gene: TRBJ2-7
CDR3 protein: CASSPRDRDTQYF; CDR3 DNA: TGCGCCAGCAGCCCTCGGGACAGGGATACGCAGTATTTT; D gene: TRBD1; clone size: NA; V gene: TRBV4-1; J gene: TRBJ2-3
CDR3 protein: CASSSMGGRGSPLHF; CDR3 DNA: TGTGCCAGCAGTTCAATGGGGGGCCGAGGTTCACCCCTCCACTTT; D gene: NA; clone size: NA; V gene: TRBV2; J gene: TRBJ1-6